This T cell receptor beta chain was recovered during a study of T cell clones after liver transplantation. The CDR3 is made up of 21 amino acids. Germline-derived CDR1 and CDR2 are LGHNA and YNFKEQ. Unmatched junction bases numbered 13, after V lost 1 base and J lost 0 bases. Study results and caveats: Graft donor-reactive T cells possibly entered the graft instead of undergoing deletion. A larger donor-reactive than third-party decline suggested partial antigen-specific deletion.

Libraries were prepared by immunoSEQ multiplex PCR; TCRdb keeps only in-frame clonotypes and omits some of them. The repertoire holds about 120,000 clones, with 90% as singletons. A word on this clone: Its specificity is unknown.

The sequence was obtained from a human patient who received a liver transplant. A subset of T cells may come from the graft donor. The sample was CD4+ T cells from blood, taken 12 months after liver transplant. The chain links TRBV4-2 to TRBJ2-1, with TRBD2 matching 12 bases. The CDR3 spells CASSQARTSGTRDGSYNEQFF. CDR3 sequence (DNA): TGTGCCAGCAGCCAAGCTAGGACTAGCGGGACAAGAGACGGCTCCTACAATGAGCAGTTCTTC.